Below, 5 T cell receptor beta chains from the same sample are listed, as sequenced in a study of blood T cell repertoires in COVID-19. Data came from immunoSEQ multiplex PCR; TCRdb stores just in-frame clones and leaves some out. Of about 190,000 clones listed, more than 60% are singletons. Sequencing was performed on peripheral blood. The receptors stem from a man aged 45 to 65 who had recovered from COVID-19.

J is TRBJ1-3 and V is TRBV7-6, with a weak D call TRBD1 (6 bases). This CDR3 comprises 19 residues. CDR1 is SGHVS and CDR2 is FNYEAQ in the germline V gene. V was clipped by 2 bases and J by 3 bases, with 23 bases between them. Here the CDR3 reads CASSLIPSGGHRVGNTIYF. Here the CDR3 DNA reads TGTGCCAGCAGCTTAATTCCGAGCGGGGGCCATAGAGTTGGAAACACCATATATTTT.

The chain joins TRBV6-5 to TRBJ2-4; 9 bases fit TRBD2. Per germline, CDR1 MNHEY and CDR2 SVGAGI. The CDR3 runs 14 residues. J was trimmed by 5 bases and V by 5 bases; bases with no gene match: 4. The CDR3 sequence: CASSQRGAENIQYF. The CDR3 region has the DNA TGTGCCAGCAGTCAGCGGGGGGCCGAAAACATTCAGTACTTC.

This sequence joins TRBV19 and TRBJ1-5; no definite D call. CDR1 is LNHDA and CDR2 is SQIVND in the germline V gene (reference sequence). The V gene lost 2 bases and the J gene lost 4 bases, with 6 bases spanning the gap. There are 13 residues in the CDR3. This chain's CDR3 is CASSISNNQPQHF. The CDR3 nucleotides are TGTGCCAGTAGTATATCAAATAATCAGCCCCAGCATTTT.

The chain has TRBV30 and TRBJ1-2, with D perhaps TRBD1 (5 bases). The CDR3 is 14 residues long. Germline lookup yields CDR1 GTSNPN and CDR2 SVGIG (reference sequence). Trimming cost V 8 bases and J 2 bases, with 18 bases left between them. The CDR3 loop reads CALTRVNLNYGYTF. The CDR3 DNA reads as TGTGCCCTGACCAGGGTAAATCTCAACTATGGCTACACCTTC.

This chain uses TRBV7-6 with TRBJ2-2; possibly TRBD2 for D (6 bases). CDR3 size: 16 residues. Trimming cost V 2 bases and J 5 bases, with 15 bases left between them. Germline V lookup: CDR1 SGHVS, CDR2 FNYEAQ. The CDR3 sequence is CASSLTTRRETGELFF. CDR3 nucleotides: TGTGCCAGCAGCTTAACGACTCGTCGGGAGACCGGGGAGCTGTTTTTT.